This T cell receptor beta chain was sequenced in a study of post-analysis software for immune sequencing data. About the study: Clinical courses comprised relapsing-remitting, secondary progressive and progressive-relapsing multiple sclerosis. Study observations and caveats: A significant reduction in normalized Chao1 diversity was observed in multiple sclerosis patients versus controls.

The authors incorporated unique molecular identifiers into the TCR beta cDNA libraries. Each sample of roughly 0.9 to 11 million input T cells yielded 500,000 or so cDNA molecules, so each molecule approximated one T cell. TCRdb called the PCR reads again in MiXCR, with one record for every CDR3 protein. The data contain hundreds of thousands of distinct CDR3 sequences, approximately 60% of them singletons. This clonotype was seen a few times. What it binds is unknown. A read error may produce the germline difference seen at one junction end. The TCR sequence derives from a girl aged 2-10 years with multiple sclerosis. The sample was blood.

The CDR3 protein is CASSSGQGKDTQYF. CDR3 sequence (DNA): TGTGCCAGCAGTTCGGGACAGGGTAAAGATACGCAGTATTTT. The V and J genes are TRBV5-1 and TRBJ2-3; 9 bases match TRBD1. CDR1 and CDR2 (germline): SGHRS, YFSETQ. The CDR3 extends over 14 amino acids.